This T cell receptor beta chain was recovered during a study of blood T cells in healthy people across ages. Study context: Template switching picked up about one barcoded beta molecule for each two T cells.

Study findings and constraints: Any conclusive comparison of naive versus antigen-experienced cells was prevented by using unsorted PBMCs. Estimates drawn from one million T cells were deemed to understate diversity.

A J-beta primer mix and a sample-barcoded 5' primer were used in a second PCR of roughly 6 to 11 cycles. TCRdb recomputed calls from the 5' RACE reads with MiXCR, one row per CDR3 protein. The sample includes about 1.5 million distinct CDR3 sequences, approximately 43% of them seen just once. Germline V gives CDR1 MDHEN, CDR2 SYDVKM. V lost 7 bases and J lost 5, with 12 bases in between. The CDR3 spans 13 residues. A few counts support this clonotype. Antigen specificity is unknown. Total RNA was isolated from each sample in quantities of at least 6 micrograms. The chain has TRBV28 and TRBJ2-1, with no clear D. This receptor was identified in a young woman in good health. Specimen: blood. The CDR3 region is CASKAQGHNEQFF. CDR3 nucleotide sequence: TGTGCCAGCAAGGCCCAAGGTCACAATGAGCAGTTCTTC.